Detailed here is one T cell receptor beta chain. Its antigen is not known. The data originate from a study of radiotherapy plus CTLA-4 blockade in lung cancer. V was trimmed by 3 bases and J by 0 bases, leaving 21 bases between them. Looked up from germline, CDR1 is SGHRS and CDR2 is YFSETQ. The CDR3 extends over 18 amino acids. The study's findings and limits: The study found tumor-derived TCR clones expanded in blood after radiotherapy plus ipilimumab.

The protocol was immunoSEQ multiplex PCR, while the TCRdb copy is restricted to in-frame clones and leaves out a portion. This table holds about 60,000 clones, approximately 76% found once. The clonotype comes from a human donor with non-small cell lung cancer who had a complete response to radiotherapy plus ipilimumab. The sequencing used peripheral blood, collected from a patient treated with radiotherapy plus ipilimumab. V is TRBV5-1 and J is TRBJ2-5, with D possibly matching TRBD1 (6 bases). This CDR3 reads CASSSGYRVSANQETQYF. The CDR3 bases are TGCGCCAGCAGCTCGGGATACAGGGTTTCGGCTAACCAAGAGACCCAGTACTTC.